Many counts were recorded for the clone carrying this T cell receptor (beta chain). Its matching antigen is unknown. TCRdb reprocessed the 5' RACE reads via MiXCR and lists one record per CDR3 protein. Of tens of thousands of distinct CDR3 sequences in the sample, about 14% were seen once. The ends were cut back, 0 bases at V and 5 bases at J, with 6 bases in the middle. Germline loops: CDR1 SGHRS, CDR2 YFSETQ. The CDR3 length is 12 residues. The sample comes from a study of T-cell memory formation after mild COVID-19. Across the whole study: There were largely donor-specific TCR clusters. General study findings and limits: Of the contracting clones, CD4+ ones lay mainly in CM and EM, and CD8+ ones in EMRA. Clones contracting across day 15 to 85 had a balanced CD4/CD8 profile; later expanding clones leaned CD4+.

Sequenced input: PBMCs or a T cell subset sorted from them (not recorded which). This clonotype originated in a man in his late teens or twenties who had mild COVID-19 (a few samples of this study predate the infection). Cell type and time point are not known. The chain is built from TRBV5-1 and TRBJ2-7, with D tentatively TRBD1 (5 bases). The CDR3 DNA reads TGCGCCAGCAGCTTGGAGGGGCACGAGCAGTACTTC. Encoded protein: CASSLEGHEQYF.